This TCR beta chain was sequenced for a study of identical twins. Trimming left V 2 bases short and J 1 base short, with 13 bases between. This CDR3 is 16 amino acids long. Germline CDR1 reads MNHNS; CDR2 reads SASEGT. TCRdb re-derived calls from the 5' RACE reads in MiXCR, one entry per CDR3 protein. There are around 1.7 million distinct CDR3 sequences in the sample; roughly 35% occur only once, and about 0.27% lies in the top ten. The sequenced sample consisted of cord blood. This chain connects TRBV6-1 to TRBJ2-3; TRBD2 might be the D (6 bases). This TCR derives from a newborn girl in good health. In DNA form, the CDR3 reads TGTGCCAGCAGTGAAAGTCCGGGAGTGGGCACAGATACGCAGTATTTT. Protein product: CASSESPGVGTDTQYF.